This TCR beta chain is drawn from a study of blood T cell repertoires in COVID-19. The wider study: T cells, B-cell-depleted T cells, or PBMCs provided the cDNA or gDNA that served as material.

In the authors' methods: The assay estimated nucleated cells by amplifying reference gene primers. The repertoire was sequenced with immunoSEQ multiplex PCR; TCRdb's copy has only in-frame clones and lacks some. The DNA gave D and trimming, while V, J and clone size come from that table. The sample shows more than 95,000 clones, about four fifths of them seen only once. CDR1 and CDR2 from the germline V gene are LNHDA and SQIVND (reference sequence). The V segment lost 3 bases and the J segment 7 bases; nucleotides outside the gene matches: 13. This CDR3 has 17 amino acids. Sequencing was done on a sample of peripheral blood. This rearrangement joins TRBV19 to TRBJ2-1; TRBD2 aligns across 9 bases. This sequence originates from a man between 40 and 49 years old with active or convalescent COVID-19. CDR3 sequence reads: CASSIGFGREGRNEQFF. The CDR3 DNA follows: TGTGCCAGTAGTATTGGCTTTGGGCGGGAGGGGAGGAATGAGCAGTTCTTC.